The 9 T cell receptor beta chains reported below all come from one sample, sequenced in a study of blood T cells in healthy people across ages. A J-beta primer mix and a sample-barcoded 5' primer were used in a second PCR of about 7 to 12 cycles. TCRdb itself ran the 5' RACE reads through MiXCR, one entry per CDR3 protein. The table records 790,000 or so distinct CDR3 sequences, about 46% of them present only once. Sequenced: blood. Receptors originate from a man older than 75 in good health.

The chain uses TRBV6-6 and TRBJ2-1; D may correspond to TRBD1 or TRBD2 (5 bases each). Germline-derived CDR1 and CDR2 are MNHNY and SVGAGI (reference sequence). The CDR3 covers 16 residues. Trimming pared 4 bases from V and 7 bases from J, leaving 20 bases between. The CDR3 bases are TGTGCCAGCAGTTTCCTTCCTTGGGGGAACACAAATGAGCAGTTCTTC. This encodes CASSFLPWGNTNEQFF.

This sequence joins TRBV12-3 or TRBV12-4 and TRBJ1-3; D possibly corresponds to TRBD1 (5 bases). V was trimmed by 6 bases and J by 6 bases, leaving 15 bases between them. The CDR3 consists of 14 residues. This CDR3 reads CASRRDKGVNTIYF. CDR3 sequence (DNA): TGTGCCAGCAGGAGAGATAAAGGGGTAAACACCATATATTTT.

This chain connects TRBV20-1 to TRBJ2-7; the D gene is possibly TRBD2 (5 bases). This CDR3 spans 13 amino acids. CDR1 and CDR2 from the germline V gene are DFQATT and SNEGSKA (reference sequence). Trimming removed 4 bases at V and 0 bases at J, with 10 bases between. CDR3 in DNA: TGCAGTGCTAAACTAGGCGACTCCTACGAGCAGTACTTC. Translated: CSAKLGDSYEQYF.

In its sample, this clonotype was seen a few times. The chain has TRBV4-3 and TRBJ2-3; D might be TRBD2 (5 bases). The CDR3 length is 16 residues. The germline V and J ends were trimmed by 2 bases and 6 bases, with 18 bases remaining between them. The germline gives CDR1 LGHNA, CDR2 YSLEER. CDR3 sequence (DNA): TGCGCCAGCAGCCAATCTGCGGGCGGAGCCCCGGATACGCAGTATTTT. This sequence encodes CASSQSAGGAPDTQYF.

In its sample, this clonotype was seen a few times. The J gene is TRBJ2-3, the V gene TRBV7-2; tentatively, D is TRBD2 (6 bases). Germline lookup yields CDR1 SGHTA and CDR2 FQGNSA. The ends were cut back, 5 bases at V and 2 bases at J, with 14 bases in the middle. CDR3 length: 15 residues. Here the CDR3 DNA reads TGTGCCAGCAGCCCGGACCGGGGGTACACAGATACGCAGTATTTT. This codes for CASSPDRGYTDTQYF.

This clonotype was picked up a small number of times. A read error may be the cause here, since a much bigger clone is one base away. V and J are TRBV28 and TRBJ2-7; D is undetermined. The CDR3 length is 15 residues. The germline CDR1 and CDR2 sequences are MDHEN and SYDVKM. CDR3 loop: CACSFLVGISDEQYF. The CDR3 DNA reads as TGTGCCTGCAGTTTCTTGGTGGGTATCTCGGACGAGCAGTACTTC.

This clonotype has just a few counts. The gene calls are TRBV5-1 and TRBJ1-1; a possible D gene is TRBD1 (6 bases). Germline CDR1 SGHRS, CDR2 YFSETQ. V was cut by 3 bases and J by 3 bases, with 15 bases left in between. The CDR3 is 15 amino acids. The CDR3 region is CASSYRGGQDTEAFF. DNA of the CDR3: TGCGCCAGCAGCTACCGAGGGGGGCAGGACACTGAAGCTTTCTTT.

The chain couples TRBV5-1 to TRBJ2-1, with a weak D call TRBD2 (6 bases). Germline CDR1 and CDR2: SGHRS and YFSETQ. V was clipped by 4 bases and J by 10 bases, with 15 bases between them. The CDR3 extends over 13 amino acids. CDR3 residues: CASSAGGVREQFF. CDR3 DNA: TGCGCCAGCAGCGCCGGCGGGGTGCGGGAGCAGTTCTTC. Using reference TRBV5-1 and TRBJ2-1 for the parts outside the CDR3, the full variable domain is KAGVTQTPRYLIKTRGQQVTLSCSPISGHRSVSWYQQTPGQGLQFLFEYFSETQRNKGNFPGRFSGRQFSNSRSEMNVSTLELGDSALYLCASSAGGVREQFFGPGTRLTVL.

This chain joins TRBV4-2 and TRBJ2-7, with 7 bases matching TRBD2. Germline assignment: CDR1 LGHNA and CDR2 YNFKEQ. The CDR3 has 15 amino acids. The trim removed 1 base at V and 0 bases at J, leaving 3 bases unmatched. The CDR3 loop reads CASSQGRGDSYEQYF. The DNA of the CDR3 is TGTGCCAGCAGCCAAGGACGGGGGGACTCCTACGAGCAGTACTTC.